The clone carrying this T cell receptor beta chain was seen ten or more times. The entry originates in a study of T cells in Graves' hyperthyroidism and ophthalmopathy. The TCR beta CDR3 regions underwent amplification using RNA transcripts as the source. HTBI primers were used for first-round RT-PCR of the TCR CDR3. TCRdb re-analysed the multiplex PCR reads in MiXCR, keeping a single row per CDR3 protein. The sample shows more than 650,000 distinct CDR3 sequences, approximately 14% of them seen only once. Germline V lookup: CDR1 DFQATT, CDR2 SNEGSKA (reference sequence). The V and J ends lost 1 base and 3 bases respectively, with 12 bases between them. CDR3 length equals 15 residues. Patients counted as stable if ophthalmopathy did not develop within 18 months.

Source material: blood. The receptor's source is a woman in her late teens or twenties with Graves' hyperthyroidism. The chain recombines TRBV20-1 with TRBJ1-4, with D perhaps matching TRBD1 (5 bases). In DNA, the CDR3 is TGCAGTGCTAGAGGGATCGGGACGTCTAATGAAAAACTGTTTTTT. Its translation is CSARGIGTSNEKLFF.